This T cell receptor (beta chain) was observed in a study of cytomegalovirus exposure and HLA in healthy donors. With regard to this clone: The antigen remains unidentified.

Both 60 Vbeta primers and 13 Jbeta primers went into the PCR. The method was immunoSEQ multiplex PCR; TCRdb's version includes in-frame clones alone and lacks a portion of them. The repertoire has 140,000 to 150,000 clones, roughly 80% of them found once; the top ten carry around 7.1%. This CDR3 contains 15 residues. In germline, CDR1 is LNHDA, CDR2 SQIVND (reference sequence). V shed 5 bases, J shed 1 base, and the junction held 7 bases outside the gene matches. The donors comprised healthy bone marrow donors. Study results and limitations: Some highly shared sequence variants likely arose as a pipeline artifact.

This clonotype was obtained from a woman in her thirties or forties in good health and CMV-seropositive. The chain carries TRBV19 and TRBJ1-1, with 7 bases that match TRBD1. The source material was PBMCs. The CDR3 nucleotides read TGTGCCAGTAGTGTCCTCGGACAGGCGAACACTGAAGCTTTCTTT. Protein product: CASSVLGQANTEAFF.